Listed here is a single T cell receptor (beta chain). Naive CD8 cells, CD45RO-negative and positively selected for CCR7, excluded terminally differentiated effector memory CD45RA+ cells. This record belongs to a study of shared clonotypes between healthy human individuals. Profiled with immunoSEQ multiplex PCR; TCRdb holds only in-frame clones, not every one. The table records approximately 810,000 clones, 85% to 95% of them present only once. Sequenced input: naive CD8+ T cells sorted from blood. The source is a man aged 25 to 45 in good health.

The CDR3 protein is CASSLGQTGELFF. Written as DNA, the CDR3 is TGTGCCAGCAGCTTAGGGCAAACGGGGGAGCTGTTTTTT. The chain employs TRBV13 and TRBJ2-2; no definite D call. V lost 0 bases to trimming and J lost 8 bases, with 7 bases between them. The V gene's germline CDR1 is PRHDT and CDR2 FYEKMQ (reference sequence). The CDR3 is 13 residues long.